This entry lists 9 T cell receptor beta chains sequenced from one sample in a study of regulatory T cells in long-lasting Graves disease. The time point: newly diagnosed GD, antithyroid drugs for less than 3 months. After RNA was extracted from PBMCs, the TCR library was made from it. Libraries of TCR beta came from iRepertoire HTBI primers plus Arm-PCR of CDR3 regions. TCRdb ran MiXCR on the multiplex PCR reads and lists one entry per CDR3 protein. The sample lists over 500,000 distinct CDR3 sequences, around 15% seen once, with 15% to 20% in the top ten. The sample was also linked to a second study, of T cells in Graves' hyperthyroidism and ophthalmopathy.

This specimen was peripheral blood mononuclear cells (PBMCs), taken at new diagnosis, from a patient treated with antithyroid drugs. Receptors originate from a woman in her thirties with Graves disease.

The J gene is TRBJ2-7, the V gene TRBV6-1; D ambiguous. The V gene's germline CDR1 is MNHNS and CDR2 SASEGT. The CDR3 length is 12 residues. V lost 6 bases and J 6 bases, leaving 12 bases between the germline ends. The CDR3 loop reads CASRHGVGEQYF. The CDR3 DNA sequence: TGTGCCAGCAGACACGGAGTTGGCGAGCAGTACTTC.

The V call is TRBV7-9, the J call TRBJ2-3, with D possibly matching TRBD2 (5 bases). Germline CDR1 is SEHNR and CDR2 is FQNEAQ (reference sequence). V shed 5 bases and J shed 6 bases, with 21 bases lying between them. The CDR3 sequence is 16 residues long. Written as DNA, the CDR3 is TGTGCCAGCAGCCTCCCTGTGGGAGCCACGGCGGATACGCAGTATTTT. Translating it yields CASSLPVGATADTQYF. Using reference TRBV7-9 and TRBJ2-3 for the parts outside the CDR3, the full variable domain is DTGVSQNPRHKITKRGQNVTFRCDPISEHNRLYWYRQTLGQGPEFLTYFQNEAQLEKSRLLSDRFSAERPKGSFSTLEIQRTEQGDSAMYLCASSLPVGATADTQYFGPGTRLTVL.

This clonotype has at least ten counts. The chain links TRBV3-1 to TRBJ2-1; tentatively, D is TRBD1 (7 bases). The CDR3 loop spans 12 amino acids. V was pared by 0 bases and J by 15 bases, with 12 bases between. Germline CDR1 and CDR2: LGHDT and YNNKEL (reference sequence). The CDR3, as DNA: TGTGCCAGCAGCCAAGAGGGGGGACAGTTGTTCTTC. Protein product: CASSQEGGQLFF.

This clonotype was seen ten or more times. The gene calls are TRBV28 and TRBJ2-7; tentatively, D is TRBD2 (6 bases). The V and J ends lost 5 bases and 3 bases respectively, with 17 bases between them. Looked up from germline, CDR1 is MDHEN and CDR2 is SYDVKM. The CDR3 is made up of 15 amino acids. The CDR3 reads CASSGGLALDYEQYF. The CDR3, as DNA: TGTGCCAGCAGTGGGGGACTTGCGCTCGACTACGAGCAGTACTTC.

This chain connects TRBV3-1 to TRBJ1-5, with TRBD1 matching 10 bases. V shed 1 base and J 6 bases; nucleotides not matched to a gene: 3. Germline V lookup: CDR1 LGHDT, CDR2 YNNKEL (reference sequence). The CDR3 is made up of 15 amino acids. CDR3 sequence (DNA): TGTGCCAGCAGCCAAGGATGGACAGGGGGTCAGCCCCAGCATTTT. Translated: CASSQGWTGGQPQHF.

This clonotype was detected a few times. The DNA for the CDR3 is TGCAGCGTTGCTCAGGGCGGGTATGGCTACACCTTC. Protein sequence: CSVAQGGYGYTF. The gene calls are TRBV29-1 and TRBJ1-2; D is possibly TRBD1 (5 bases). The CDR3 extends over 12 amino acids. Trimming pared 4 bases from V and 5 bases from J, leaving 11 bases between. CDR1 and CDR2 from the germline V gene are SQVTM and ANQGSEA. The complete variable domain, with remaining parts taken from reference TRBV29-1 and TRBJ1-2, reads SAVISQKPSRDICQRGTSLTIQCQVDSQVTMMFWYRQQPGQSLTLIATANQGSEATYESGFVIDKFPISRPNLTFSTLTVSNMSPEDSSIYLCSVAQGGYGYTFGSGTRLTVV.

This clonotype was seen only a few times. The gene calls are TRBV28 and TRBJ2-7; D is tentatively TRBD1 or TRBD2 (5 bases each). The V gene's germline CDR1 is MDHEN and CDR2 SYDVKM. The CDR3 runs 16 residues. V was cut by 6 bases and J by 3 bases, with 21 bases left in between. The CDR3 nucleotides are TGTGCCAGCAGCCGCAGCGAACGGGGCGGCCACTACGAGCAGTACTTC. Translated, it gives CASSRSERGGHYEQYF.

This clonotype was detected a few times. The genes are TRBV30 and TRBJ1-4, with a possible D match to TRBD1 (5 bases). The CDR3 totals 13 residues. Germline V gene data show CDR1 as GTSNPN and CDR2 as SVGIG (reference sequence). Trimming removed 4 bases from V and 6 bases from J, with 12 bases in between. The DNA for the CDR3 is TGTGCCTGGAATAGGGGAGCGGATGAAAAACTGTTTTTT. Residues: CAWNRGADEKLFF.

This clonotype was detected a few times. CDR3: CASSLGRPGQWYQETQYF. CDR3 nucleotide sequence: TGTGCCAGCAGCTTAGGTCGTCCGGGACAGTGGTACCAAGAGACCCAGTACTTC. The V and J genes are TRBV11-3 and TRBJ2-5, with 7 bases that match TRBD1. The CDR3 runs to 18 residues. V was clipped by 1 base and J by 0 bases; unmatched bases: 11. The germline V gene has CDR1 SGHNT and CDR2 YENEEA.